This TCR beta chain was found in a study of T cell changes during pregnancy in multiple sclerosis. Here immunoSEQ multiplex PCR was the method, and the copy in TCRdb shows in-frame clones only, minus some. The table records 100,000 or so clones, roughly 90% of them present only once. V dropped 3 bases and J dropped 1 base, with 13 bases sitting between them. Germline CDR1 and CDR2: SGHNT and YYREEE (reference sequence). CDR3 length: 15 amino acids. The material was peripheral blood, obtained after pregnancy. The sequence was collected from a female donor with multiple sclerosis, enrolled in a pregnancy study. The V and J genes are TRBV5-4 and TRBJ2-5; weak D call: TRBD2 (5 bases). The CDR3 DNA follows: TGTGCCAGCAGCTCCCCTGCGGAGGCCCAAGAGACCCAGTACTTC. It specifies CASSSPAEAQETQYF. The entire variable domain, with the rest obtained from reference TRBV5-4 and TRBJ2-5, is as follows: ETGVTQSPTHLIKTRGQQVTLRCSSQSGHNTVSWYQQALGQGPQFIFQYYREEENGRGNFPPRFSGLQFPNYSSELNVNALELDDSALYLCASSSPAEAQETQYFGPGTRLLVL.